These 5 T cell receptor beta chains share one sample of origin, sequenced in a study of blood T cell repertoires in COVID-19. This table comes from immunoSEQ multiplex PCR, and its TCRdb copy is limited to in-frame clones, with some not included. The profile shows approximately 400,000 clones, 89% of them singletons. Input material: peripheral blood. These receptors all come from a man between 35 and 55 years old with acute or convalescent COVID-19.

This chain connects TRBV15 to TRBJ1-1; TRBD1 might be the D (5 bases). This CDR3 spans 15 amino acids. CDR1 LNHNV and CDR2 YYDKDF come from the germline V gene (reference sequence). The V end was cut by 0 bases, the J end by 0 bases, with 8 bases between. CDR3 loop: CATSREAGMNTEAFF. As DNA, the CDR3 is TGTGCCACCAGCAGAGAAGCAGGGATGAACACTGAAGCTTTCTTT.

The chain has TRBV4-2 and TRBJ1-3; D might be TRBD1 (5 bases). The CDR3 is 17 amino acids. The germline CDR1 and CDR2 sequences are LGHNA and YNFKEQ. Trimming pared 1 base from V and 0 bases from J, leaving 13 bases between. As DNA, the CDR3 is TGTGCCAGCAGCCAAGCCACCAACAGGTACTCTGGAAACACCATATATTTT. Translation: CASSQATNRYSGNTIYF.

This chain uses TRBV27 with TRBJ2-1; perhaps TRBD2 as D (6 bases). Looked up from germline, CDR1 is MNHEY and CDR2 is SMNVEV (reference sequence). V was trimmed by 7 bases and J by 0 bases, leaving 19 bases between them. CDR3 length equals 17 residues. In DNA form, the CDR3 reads TGTGCCAGCACGGTATCGACGGGGACTCGCTCCTACAATGAGCAGTTCTTC. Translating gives CASTVSTGTRSYNEQFF.

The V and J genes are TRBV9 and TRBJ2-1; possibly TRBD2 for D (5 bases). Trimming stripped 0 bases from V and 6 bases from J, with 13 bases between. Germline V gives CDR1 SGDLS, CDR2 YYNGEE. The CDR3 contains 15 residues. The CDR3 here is CASSVGSLGGNEQFF. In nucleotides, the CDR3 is TGTGCCAGCAGCGTAGGTTCACTTGGAGGCAATGAGCAGTTCTTC.

The CDR3 bases are TGTGCCAGTAGTATAGCTCATAGGGGGAACACTGAAGCTTTCTTT. It yields the protein CASSIAHRGNTEAFF. The rearrangement uses TRBV19 and TRBJ1-1; possibly TRBD1 for D (5 bases). Germline V gene data show CDR1 as LNHDA and CDR2 as SQIVND (reference sequence). This CDR3 comprises 15 residues. Trimming pared 1 base from V and 1 base from J, leaving 10 bases between.